This T cell receptor beta chain was found in a study of blood T cell repertoires in COVID-19. This clone was seen at least ten times. J gave up 2 bases and V 5 bases, and 4 bases lay outside the gene matches. Looked up from germline, CDR1 is SGDLS and CDR2 is YYNGEE. This CDR3 is built from 15 residues. Profiling relied on immunoSEQ multiplex PCR, and the TCRdb table lists in-frame clones only, not all of them. The sample has under 95,000 clones; roughly 78% are singletons. The J gene is TRBJ2-3, the V gene TRBV9, with 11 bases aligning to TRBD2. The sample was peripheral blood. This clonotype originated in a woman over 75 with acute or convalescent COVID-19. In nucleotides, the CDR3 is TGTGCCAGCAGTCTACTAGCGGGAGTCACAGATACGCAGTATTTT. As protein: CASSLLAGVTDTQYF.